This TCR beta chain originates from a study of blood T cell repertoires in COVID-19. Looking at the study overall: Whether acute or convalescent, the COVID-19 samples came from the United States, Italy and Spain. PBMCs, B-cell-depleted T cells, or T cells were the source of the cDNA or gDNA that made up the material.

CDR3 length: 13 residues. Germline V gives CDR1 SGHVS, CDR2 FQNEAQ. Trimming cost V 1 base and J 7 bases, with 10 bases left between them. Repertoires were generated with immunoSEQ multiplex PCR, while TCRdb's copy carries only in-frame clones and drops some. The sample has 380,000 or so clones, more than 80% seen once. J is TRBJ1-1 and V is TRBV7-8, with D possibly being TRBD1 (5 bases). The source of this sequence is a man aged 40-50 years with acute or convalescent COVID-19. Sequenced: peripheral blood. The CDR3 spells CASSLDMTDEAFF. CDR3 nucleotide sequence: TGTGCCAGCAGCTTAGATATGACAGATGAAGCTTTCTTT. Complete variable domain (other parts from reference TRBV7-8 and TRBJ1-1): GAGVSQSPRYKVAKRGQDVALRCDPISGHVSLFWYQQALGQGPEFLTYFQNEAQLDKSGLPSDRFFAERPEGSVSTLKIQRTQQEDSAVYLCASSLDMTDEAFFGQGTRLTVV.